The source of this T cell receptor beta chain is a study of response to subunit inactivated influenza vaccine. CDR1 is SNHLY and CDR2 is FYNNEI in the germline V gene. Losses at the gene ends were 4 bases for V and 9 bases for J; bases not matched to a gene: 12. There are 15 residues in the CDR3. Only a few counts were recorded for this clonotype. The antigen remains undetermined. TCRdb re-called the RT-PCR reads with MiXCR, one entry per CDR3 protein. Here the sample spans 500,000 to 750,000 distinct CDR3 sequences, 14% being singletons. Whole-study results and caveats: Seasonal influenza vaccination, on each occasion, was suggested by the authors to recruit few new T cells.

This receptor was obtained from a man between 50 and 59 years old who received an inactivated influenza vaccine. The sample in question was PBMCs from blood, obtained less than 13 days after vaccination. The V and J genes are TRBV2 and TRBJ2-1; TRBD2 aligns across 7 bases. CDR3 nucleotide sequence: TGTGCCAGCAGTGTGGTGGGAGGGAGGTTTAGTGAGCAGTTCTTC. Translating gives CASSVVGGRFSEQFF.